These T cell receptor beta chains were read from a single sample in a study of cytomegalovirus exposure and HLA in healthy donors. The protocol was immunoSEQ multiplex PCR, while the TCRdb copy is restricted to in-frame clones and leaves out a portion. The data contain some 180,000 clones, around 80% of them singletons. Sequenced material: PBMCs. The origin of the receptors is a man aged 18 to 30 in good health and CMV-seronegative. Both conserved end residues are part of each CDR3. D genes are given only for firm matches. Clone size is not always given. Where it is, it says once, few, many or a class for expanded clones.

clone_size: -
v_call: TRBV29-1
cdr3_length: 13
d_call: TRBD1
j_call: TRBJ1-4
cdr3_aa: CSVSRDRAEKLFF
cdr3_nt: TGCAGCGTTTCTCGTGACAGGGCTGAAAAACTGTTTTTT

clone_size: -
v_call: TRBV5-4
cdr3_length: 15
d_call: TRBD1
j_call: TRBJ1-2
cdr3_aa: CASSSPGQDFCGYTF
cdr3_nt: TGTGCCAGCAGCTCGCCGGGACAGGACTTCTGTGGCTACACCTTC

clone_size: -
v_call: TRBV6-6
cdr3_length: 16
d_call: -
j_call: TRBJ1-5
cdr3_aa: CASSYSEAWANQPQHF
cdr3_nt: TGTGCCAGCAGTTACTCGGAGGCGTGGGCCAATCAGCCCCAGCATTTT

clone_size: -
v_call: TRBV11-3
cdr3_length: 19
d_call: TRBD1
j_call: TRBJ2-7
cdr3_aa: CASSLDSGTGSWEAYEQYF
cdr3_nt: TGTGCCAGCAGCTTAGATTCGGGGACAGGGAGCTGGGAGGCCTACGAGCAGTACTTC

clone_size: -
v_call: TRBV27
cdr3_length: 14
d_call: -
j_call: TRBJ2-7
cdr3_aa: CASSPGTQTYEQYF
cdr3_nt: TGTGCCAGCAGTCCCGGGACACAGACCTACGAGCAGTACTTC

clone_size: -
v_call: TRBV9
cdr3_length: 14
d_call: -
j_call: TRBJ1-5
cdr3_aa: CASSVAGANQPQHF
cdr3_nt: TGTGCCAGCAGCGTAGCAGGGGCGAATCAGCCCCAGCATTTT

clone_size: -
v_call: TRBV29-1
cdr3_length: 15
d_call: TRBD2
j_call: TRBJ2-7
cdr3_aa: CSVEGKLAGNYEQYF
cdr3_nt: TGCAGCGTTGAGGGGAAACTAGCGGGTAACTACGAGCAGTACTTC

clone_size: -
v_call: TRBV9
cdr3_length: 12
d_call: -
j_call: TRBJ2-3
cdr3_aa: CASSPVIDTQYF
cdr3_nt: TGTGCCAGCAGCCCGGTCATCGATACGCAGTATTTT

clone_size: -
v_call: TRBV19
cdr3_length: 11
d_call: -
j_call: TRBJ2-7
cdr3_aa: CASSIHEEQYF
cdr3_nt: TGTGCCAGTAGTATCCACGAGGAGCAGTACTTC

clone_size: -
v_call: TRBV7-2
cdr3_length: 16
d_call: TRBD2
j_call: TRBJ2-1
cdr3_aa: CASSLQGTRGNNEQFF
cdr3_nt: TGTGCCAGCAGCTTACAGGGGACTAGGGGAAACAATGAGCAGTTCTTC

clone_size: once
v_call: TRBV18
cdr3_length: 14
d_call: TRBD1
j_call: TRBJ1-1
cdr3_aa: CASSLQGAGTEAFF
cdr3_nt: TGTGCCAGCTCACTACAGGGGGCAGGCACTGAAGCTTTCTTT

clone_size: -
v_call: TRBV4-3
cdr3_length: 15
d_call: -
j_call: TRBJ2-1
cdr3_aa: CASSQSGGVYNEQFF
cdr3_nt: TGCGCCAGCAGCCAAAGCGGAGGGGTCTACAATGAGCAGTTCTTC

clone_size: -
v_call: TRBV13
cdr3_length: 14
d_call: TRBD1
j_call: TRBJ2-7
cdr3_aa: CASRSQGSAYEQYF
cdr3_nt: TGTGCCAGCAGATCACAGGGGTCGGCCTACGAGCAGTACTTC

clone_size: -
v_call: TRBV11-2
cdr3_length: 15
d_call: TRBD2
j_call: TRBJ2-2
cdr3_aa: CASSLAERGAGELFF
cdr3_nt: TGTGCCAGCAGCTTAGCTGAGCGGGGGGCAGGGGAGCTGTTTTTT

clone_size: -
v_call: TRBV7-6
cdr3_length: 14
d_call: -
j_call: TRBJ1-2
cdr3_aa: CASSLMRVDYGYTF
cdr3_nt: TGTGCCAGCAGCTTAATGCGGGTGGACTATGGCTACACCTTC

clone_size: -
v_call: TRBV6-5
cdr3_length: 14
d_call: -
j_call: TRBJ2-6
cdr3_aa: CASSPPAGANVLTF
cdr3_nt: TGTGCCAGCAGCCCCCCCGCTGGGGCCAACGTCCTGACTTTC

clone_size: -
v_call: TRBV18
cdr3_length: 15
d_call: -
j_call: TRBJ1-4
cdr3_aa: CASSFRPAGNEKLFF
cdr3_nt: TGTGCCAGCTCATTTCGTCCGGCAGGGAACGAAAAACTGTTTTTT

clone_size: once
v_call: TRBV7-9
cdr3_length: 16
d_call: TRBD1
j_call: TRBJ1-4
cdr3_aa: CASSLAGQGLEEKLFF
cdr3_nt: TGTGCCAGCAGCTTAGCCGGACAGGGGTTGGAGGAAAAACTGTTTTTT

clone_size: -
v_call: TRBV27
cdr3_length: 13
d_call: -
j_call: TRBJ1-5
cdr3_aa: CASGLDWEGPQHF
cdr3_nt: TGTGCCAGCGGCTTAGACTGGGAGGGGCCCCAGCATTTT

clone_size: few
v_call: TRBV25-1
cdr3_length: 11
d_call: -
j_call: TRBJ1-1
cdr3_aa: CASSERGEAFF
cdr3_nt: TGTGCCAGCAGTGAAAGGGGTGAAGCTTTCTTT

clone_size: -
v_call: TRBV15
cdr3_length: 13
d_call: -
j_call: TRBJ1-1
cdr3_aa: CATSRDRRAEAFF
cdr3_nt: TGTGCCACCAGCAGAGATAGGCGGGCTGAAGCTTTCTTT

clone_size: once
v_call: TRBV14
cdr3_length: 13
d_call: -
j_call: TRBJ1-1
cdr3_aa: CASRPQGYTEAFF
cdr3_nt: TGTGCCAGCAGACCACAGGGTTACACTGAAGCTTTCTTT

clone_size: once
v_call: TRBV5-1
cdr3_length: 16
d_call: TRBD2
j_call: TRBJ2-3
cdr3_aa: CASSLGLAGGEDTQYF
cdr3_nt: TGCGCCAGCAGCTTAGGGCTAGCGGGGGGAGAAGATACGCAGTATTTT

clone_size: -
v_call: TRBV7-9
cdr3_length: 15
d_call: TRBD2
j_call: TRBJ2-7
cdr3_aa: CASSLRGEATYEQYF
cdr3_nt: TGTGCCAGCAGTCTTCGGGGGGAGGCCACCTACGAGCAGTACTTC

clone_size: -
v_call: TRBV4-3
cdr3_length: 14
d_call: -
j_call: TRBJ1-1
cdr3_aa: CASSQEGRRGEAFF
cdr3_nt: TGCGCCAGCAGCCAAGAGGGCAGGCGGGGTGAAGCTTTCTTT

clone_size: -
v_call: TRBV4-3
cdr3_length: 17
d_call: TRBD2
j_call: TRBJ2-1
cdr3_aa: CASSQEWERGGRDEQFF
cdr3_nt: TGCGCCAGCAGCCAAGAATGGGAGCGGGGGGGCCGAGATGAGCAGTTCTTC

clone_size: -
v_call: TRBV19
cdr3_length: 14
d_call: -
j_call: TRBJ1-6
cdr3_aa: CASSLTEIRSPLHF
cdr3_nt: TGTGCCAGTAGTTTGACAGAGATCCGTTCACCCCTCCACTTT

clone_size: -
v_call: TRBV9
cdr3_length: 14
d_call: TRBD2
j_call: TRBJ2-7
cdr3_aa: CASSPAGVKEEQYF
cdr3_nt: TGTGCCAGCTCCCCAGCGGGGGTCAAAGAGGAGCAGTACTTC

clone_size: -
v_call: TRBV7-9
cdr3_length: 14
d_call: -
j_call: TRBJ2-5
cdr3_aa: CASSLGVGEETQYF
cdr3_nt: TGTGCCAGCAGCTTAGGTGTGGGAGAGGAGACCCAGTACTTC

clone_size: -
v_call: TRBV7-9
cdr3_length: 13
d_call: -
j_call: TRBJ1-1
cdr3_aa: CASSPTVNTEAFF
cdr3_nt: TGTGCCAGCAGCCCGACAGTGAACACTGAAGCTTTCTTT

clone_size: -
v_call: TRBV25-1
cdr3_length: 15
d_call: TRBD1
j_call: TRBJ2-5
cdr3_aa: CASSLLNRGQETQYF
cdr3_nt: TGTGCCAGCAGCCTCCTGAACAGGGGGCAAGAGACCCAGTACTTC

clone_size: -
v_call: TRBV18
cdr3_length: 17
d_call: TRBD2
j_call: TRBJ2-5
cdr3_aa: CASSAQPLAGNQETQYF
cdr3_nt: TGTGCCAGCTCAGCTCAACCACTAGCGGGTAACCAAGAGACCCAGTACTTC